This T cell receptor (beta chain) was sequenced during a study of CD8+ T cells in alopecia areata. Treatment indicated: oral pan-JAK inhibitor, 5-10 mg twice daily. The CDR3 has 14 amino acids. The germline CDR1 and CDR2 sequences are MGHRA and YSYEKL. V was trimmed by 1 base and J by 2 bases, leaving 9 bases between them. cDNA serving as the sequencing template came from extracted, reverse transcribed RNA. Only in-frame clones appear in the TCRdb table, and some are missing; sequencing was by immunoSEQ multiplex PCR. The table includes roughly 100,000 clones, around 44% detected once. The source was CD8+ T cells sorted from blood, collected at week 24, from a patient treated with tofacitinib. The genes are TRBV4-1 and TRBJ2-7; D gene uncertain. The clonotype was recovered from a human donor with alopecia areata. CDR3 coding DNA: TGCGCCAGCAGCCAAGCGAATACGGCCTACGAGCAGTACTTC. This translates into CASSQANTAYEQYF.